The entry below describes one T cell receptor beta chain. Germline is not matched at one junction end, which may reflect a read error. The CDR3 runs 17 residues. Germline V lookup: CDR1 ENHRY, CDR2 SYGVKD. This sample stems from a study of long-term antiretroviral therapy in people with HIV. Researchers report immunoSEQ v3.0 was run at survey level. Repertoires were generated with immunoSEQ multiplex PCR, while TCRdb's copy carries only in-frame clones and drops some. The sample lists about 22,000 clones; 85% to 90% were seen once. This sample comprised unsorted PBMCs, obtained 1.8 years before starting antiretroviral therapy. The V call is TRBV10-3, the J call TRBJ2-6, with a weak D call TRBD1 (5 bases). This receptor was identified in a young woman with HIV. CDR3 nucleotide sequence: TGTGCCATCAGTGACGTTGCGGCAGGGCCTGGAGCCAACGTCCTGACTTTC. Protein product: CAISDVAAGPGANVLTF.